This T cell receptor beta chain was found in a study of cytomegalovirus exposure and HLA in healthy donors. Study details: It was reported in a later analysis that the same platform had been used for the 90 to 150 validation repertoires as for the 666 first-cohort repertoires.

Measured with immunoSEQ multiplex PCR; TCRdb has only the in-frame clones, and not every one. In the table there are hundreds of thousands of clones, roughly 88% of which are singletons. The table lists this clone with a count of one. Germline V lookup: CDR1 SEHNR, CDR2 FQNEAQ (reference sequence). The CDR3 runs to 16 residues. The V and J ends lost 1 base and 4 bases respectively, with 13 bases between them. Sequenced: PBMCs. The sequence came from a woman between 18 and 29 years old in good health and CMV-seronegative. This chain joins TRBV7-9 and TRBJ2-2; D may be TRBD2 (5 bases). This CDR3 is CASSLEQLDGTGELFF. CDR3 coding DNA: TGTGCCAGCAGCTTAGAACAACTAGATGGCACCGGGGAGCTGTTTTTT.